The 9 T cell receptor beta chains presented below share a single source sample, sequenced in a study of T cell clonality in common variable immunodeficiency. Generated by immunoSEQ multiplex PCR, the TCRdb table keeps only in-frame clones and is missing some. In total the sample includes tens of thousands of clones, none of them seen once. The sequenced sample was peripheral blood mononuclear cells. The receptors here all came from a person aged 18-69 years in good health.

This clone was observed at least ten times. The DNA ends 3 residues before the CDR3 does, and the rest of the CDR3 is filled in from the germline J gene. The chain links TRBV9 to TRBJ1-6; 7 nucleotides match TRBD1. Per the germline V gene, CDR1 is SGDLS and CDR2 is YYNGEE. V lost 0 bases, J lost 10 bases, and 4 bases stayed unmatched. The CDR3 runs to 14 residues. The sequenced CDR3 bases are TGTGCCAGCAGCGTAGAACCAGGGGGATCACCC. It codes for CASSVEPGGSP. The whole CDR3 reads CASSVEPGGSPLHF.

This clone was seen many times. The read finishes 3 residues shy of the CDR3 end, and the germline J gene is used to complete it. The V and J genes are TRBV4-2 and TRBJ1-4, with TRBD1 matching over 7 bases. Germline assignment: CDR1 LGHNA and CDR2 YNFKEQ. The CDR3 is 16 residues long. The CDR3 protein is CASSPEQGTAVLELFF. The CDR3 DNA, read in part, is TGTGCCAGCAGCCCCGAACAGGGGACCGCCGTTCTGGAA.

This clone was counted at least ten times. The DNA ends 3 residues before the CDR3 does, and the rest of the CDR3 is filled in from the germline J gene. V usage is TRBV14 and J usage is TRBJ2-2, with D possibly being TRBD1 (5 bases). The CDR3 loop spans 13 amino acids. V lost 5 bases and J 8 bases, leaving 12 bases between the germline ends. CDR1 is SGHDN and CDR2 is FVKESK in the germline V gene. CDR3 sequence: CASSGALGGELFF. The sequenced part of the CDR3 DNA is TGTGCCAGCAGCGGGGCCCTCGGTGGGGAG.

This clone appeared many times. The CDR3 end falls 3 residues outside the read, so it is completed with the germline J gene. The rearrangement links TRBV19 to TRBJ2-1, with 13 bases matching TRBD2. Germline trimming cut 10 bases from V and 9 bases from J; bases unmatched to any gene: 12. Germline lookup yields CDR1 LNHDA and CDR2 SQIVND (reference sequence). This CDR3 contains 15 residues. CDR3 amino acids: CATSPGTSGNVEQFF. The covered CDR3 bases are TGTGCCACCTCACCTGGGACTAGCGGGAACGTTGAG.

This clone appeared many times. Read data end 3 residues before the CDR3 end; the end is taken from the germline J gene. The chain has TRBV5-6 and TRBJ2-3; no reliable D call. Germline V gives CDR1 SGHDT, CDR2 YYEEEE. The CDR3 contains 12 residues. V was cut by 2 bases and J by 6 bases, with 7 bases left in between. The DNA read from the CDR3 is TGTGCCAGCAGCTTTCGAAGGGATACG. Encoded protein: CASSFRRDT. The complete CDR3 sequence is CASSFRRDTQYF.

This clone appeared many times. The read falls 3 residues short of the CDR3 end, and the missing part is taken from the germline J gene. V and J are TRBV6-2 or TRBV6-3 and TRBJ2-1, with 11 bases aligning to TRBD1. The CDR3 contains 14 residues. Trimming removed 7 bases from V and 5 bases from J; junction bases left unmatched: 4. The germline gives CDR1 MNHEY, CDR2 SVGEGT. Here the CDR3 reads CASTGTGGDNEQFF. Partial CDR3 DNA: TGTGCCAGCACCGGGACAGGGGGGGACAATGAG.

A note on this clone: The read comes to an end 3 residues before the CDR3 does, leaving the germline J gene to fill in the end. The chain uses TRBV18 and TRBJ1-3; D is undetermined. V was shortened by 0 bases and J by 0 bases, with 6 bases between the two germline ends. The V gene's germline CDR1 is KGHSH and CDR2 LQKENI. The CDR3 spans 15 residues. The part of the CDR3 DNA that was read is TGTGCCAGCTCACCACCTTATAGCTCTGGAAACACC. Translating gives CASSPPYSSGNT. In full, the CDR3 reads CASSPPYSSGNTIYF.

In this sample, this clone turned up many times. The DNA ends 3 residues before the CDR3 does, and the rest of the CDR3 is filled in from the germline J gene. The chain couples TRBV11-3 to TRBJ2-7, with D possibly TRBD1 on 6 matching bases. The CDR3 is 15 amino acids. In germline, CDR1 is SGHNT, CDR2 YENEEA. The germline V and J ends were trimmed by 2 bases and 6 bases, with 17 bases remaining between them. The sequenced CDR3 bases are TGTGCCAGCAGCTTAATTAAGGGGGTTAGGGGCGAG. Protein: CASSLIKGVRGE. The whole CDR3 reads CASSLIKGVRGEQYF.

This clone was found many times. The read ends 3 residues early relative to the CDR3; the germline J gene fills the gap. V usage is TRBV20-1 and J usage is TRBJ1-1; unclear D gene. The CDR3 length is 11 residues. Trimming removed 2 bases from V and 3 bases from J, with 4 bases in between. The germline CDR1 and CDR2 sequences are DFQATT and SNEGSKA (reference sequence). CDR3 in amino acids: CSARRDTEAFF. CDR3 bases read: TGCAGTGCTAGACGGGACACTGAA.